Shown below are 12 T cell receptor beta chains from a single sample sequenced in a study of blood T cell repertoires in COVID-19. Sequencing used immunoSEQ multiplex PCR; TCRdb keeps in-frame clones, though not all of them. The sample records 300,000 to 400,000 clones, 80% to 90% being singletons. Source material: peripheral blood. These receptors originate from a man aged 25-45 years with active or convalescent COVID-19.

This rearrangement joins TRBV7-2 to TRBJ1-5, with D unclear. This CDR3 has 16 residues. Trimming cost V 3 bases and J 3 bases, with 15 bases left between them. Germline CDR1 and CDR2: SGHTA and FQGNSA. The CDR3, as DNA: TGTGCCAGCAGCTTCCTTCCTTTTCAGGTCAATCAGCCCCAGCATTTT. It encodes CASSFLPFQVNQPQHF.

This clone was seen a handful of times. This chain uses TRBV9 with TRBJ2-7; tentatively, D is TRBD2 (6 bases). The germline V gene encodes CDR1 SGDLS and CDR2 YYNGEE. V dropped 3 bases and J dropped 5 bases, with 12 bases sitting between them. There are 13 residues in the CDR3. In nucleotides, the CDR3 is TGTGCCAGCAGCGAGGCGGGAAGCAACGAGCAGTACTTC. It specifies CASSEAGSNEQYF.

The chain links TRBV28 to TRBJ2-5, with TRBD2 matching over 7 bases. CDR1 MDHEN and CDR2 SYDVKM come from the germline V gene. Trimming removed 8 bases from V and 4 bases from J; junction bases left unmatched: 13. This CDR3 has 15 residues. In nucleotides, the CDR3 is TGTGCCAGCGGAACCACCTCACCGGGAGGAGAGACCCAGTACTTC. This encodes CASGTTSPGGETQYF.

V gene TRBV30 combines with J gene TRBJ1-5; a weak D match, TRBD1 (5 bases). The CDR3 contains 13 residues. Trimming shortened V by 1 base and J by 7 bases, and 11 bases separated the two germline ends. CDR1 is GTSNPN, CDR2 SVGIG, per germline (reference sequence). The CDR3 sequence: CAWSGGVRQPQHF. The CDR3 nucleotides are TGTGCCTGGAGTGGGGGGGTCAGGCAGCCCCAGCATTTT.

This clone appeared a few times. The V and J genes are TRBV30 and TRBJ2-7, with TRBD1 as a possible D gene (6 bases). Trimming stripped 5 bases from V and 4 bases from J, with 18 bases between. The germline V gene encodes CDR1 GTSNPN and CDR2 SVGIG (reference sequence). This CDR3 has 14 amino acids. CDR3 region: CAWGRTARRYEQYF. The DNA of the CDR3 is TGTGCCTGGGGCCGGACAGCCAGACGTTACGAGCAGTACTTC. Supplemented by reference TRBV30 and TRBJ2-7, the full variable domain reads SQTIHQWPATLVQPVGSPLSLECTVEGTSNPNLYWYRQAAGRGLQLLFYSVGIGQISSEVPQNLSASRPQDRQFILSSKKLLLSDSGFYLCAWGRTARRYEQYFGPGTRLTVT.

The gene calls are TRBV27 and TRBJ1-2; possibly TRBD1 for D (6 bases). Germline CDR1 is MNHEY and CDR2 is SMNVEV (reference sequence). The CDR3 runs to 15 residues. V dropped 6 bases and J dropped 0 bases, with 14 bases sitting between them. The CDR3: CASRPRQATNYGYTF. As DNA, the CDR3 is TGTGCCAGCAGACCTAGACAGGCCACTAACTATGGCTACACCTTC.

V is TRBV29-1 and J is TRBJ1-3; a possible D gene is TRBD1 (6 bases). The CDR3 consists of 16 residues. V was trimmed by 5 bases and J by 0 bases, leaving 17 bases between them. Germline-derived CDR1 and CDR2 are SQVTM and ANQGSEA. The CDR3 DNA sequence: TGCAGCGTTTCCCTTCTGGGGGCATTCTCTGGAAACACCATATATTTT. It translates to CSVSLLGAFSGNTIYF.

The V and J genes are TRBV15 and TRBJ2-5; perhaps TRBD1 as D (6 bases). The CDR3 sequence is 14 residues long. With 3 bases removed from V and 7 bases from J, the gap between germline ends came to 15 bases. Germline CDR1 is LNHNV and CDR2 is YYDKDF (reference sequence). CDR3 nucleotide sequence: TGTGCCACCAGCAGCACCTTAGGGGGTTTGACCCAGTACTTC. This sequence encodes CATSSTLGGLTQYF. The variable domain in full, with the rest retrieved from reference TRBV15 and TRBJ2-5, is DAMVIQNPRYQVTQFGKPVTLSCSQTLNHNVMYWYQQKSSQAPKLLFHYYDKDFNNEADTPDNFQSRRPNTSFCFLDIRSPGLGDTAMYLCATSSTLGGLTQYFGPGTRLLVL.

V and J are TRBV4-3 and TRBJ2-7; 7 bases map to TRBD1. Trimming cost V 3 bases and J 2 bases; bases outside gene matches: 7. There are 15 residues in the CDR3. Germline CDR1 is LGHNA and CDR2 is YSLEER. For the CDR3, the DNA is TGCGCCAGCAGCCAGGGCCGGGACAGCACCTACGAGCAGTACTTC. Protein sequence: CASSQGRDSTYEQYF.

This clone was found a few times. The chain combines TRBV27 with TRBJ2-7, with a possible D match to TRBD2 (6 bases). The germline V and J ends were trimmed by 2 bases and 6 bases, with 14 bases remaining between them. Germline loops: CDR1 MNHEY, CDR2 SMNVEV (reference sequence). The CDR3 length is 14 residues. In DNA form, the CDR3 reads TGTGCCAGCAGTTTAGGCCTAGCGCGTGGCGAGCAGTACTTC. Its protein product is CASSLGLARGEQYF.

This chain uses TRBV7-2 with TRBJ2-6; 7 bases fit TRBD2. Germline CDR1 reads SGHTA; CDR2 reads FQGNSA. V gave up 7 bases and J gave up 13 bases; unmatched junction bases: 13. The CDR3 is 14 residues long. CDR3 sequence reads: CASTLFREAKVLTF. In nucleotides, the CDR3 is TGTGCCAGCACCCTCTTTCGGGAGGCAAAGGTCCTGACTTTC. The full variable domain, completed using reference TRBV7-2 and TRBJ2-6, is GAGVSQSPSNKVTEKGKDVELRCDPISGHTALYWYRQSLGQGLEFLIYFQGNSAPDKSGLPSDRFSAERTGGSVSTLTIQRTQQEDSAVYLCASTLFREAKVLTFGAGSRLTVL.

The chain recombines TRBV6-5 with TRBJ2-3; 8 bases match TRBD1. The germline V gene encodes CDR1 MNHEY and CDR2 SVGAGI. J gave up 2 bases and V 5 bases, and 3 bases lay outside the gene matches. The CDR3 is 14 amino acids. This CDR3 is CASSPGQATDTQYF. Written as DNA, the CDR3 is TGTGCCAGCAGTCCGGGACAGGCCACAGATACGCAGTATTTT.